A selection of T cell receptor beta chains follows, all from one sample in a study of breast tumors, draining lymph nodes, adjacent tissues. TCRdb itself ran the multiplex PCR reads through MiXCR, one entry per CDR3 protein. The sample shows more than 85,000 distinct CDR3 sequences, less than 25% of them seen only once. Input material: axillary lymph node tissue. These receptors originate from a female donor with breast cancer. Some clones in this sample may be carry-over from other donors' samples. The conserved cysteine and the conserved F or W are not part of the CDR3 here.

CDR3 protein	V gene	J gene
ASSQTSGSAYEQY	TRBV9	TRBJ2-7
ASSQEGKGRNQPQH	TRBV4-1	TRBJ1-5
ASRLRQGGSPLH	TRBV27	TRBJ1-6
ASGWTSGSDTQY	TRBV2	TRBJ2-3
ASRAAASRNQPQH	TRBV6-1	TRBJ1-5
SVIGLETQY	TRBV29-1	TRBJ2-5
ASSAPGQGLYEQY	TRBV10-2	TRBJ2-7
ASSLDGFNVNEQF	TRBV5-1	TRBJ2-1
ASSPPYPTDTQY	TRBV18	TRBJ2-3
SATRTTQETQY	TRBV20-1	TRBJ2-5
ATSDPVSNEQF	TRBV24-1	TRBJ2-1
NPERTSSYEQY	TRBV20-1	TRBJ2-7
SASPSGLSYEQY	TRBV20-1	TRBJ2-7
SARSGTGLDGYT	TRBV20-1	TRBJ1-2
SATRTNTDTQY	TRBV20-1	TRBJ2-3
SARGNRVPDTQY	TRBV20-1	TRBJ2-3
ASSETSGYQETQY	TRBV7-6	TRBJ2-5
ASSSVAANEKLF	TRBV6-6	TRBJ1-4
ASSLDGRHYEQY	TRBV5-1	TRBJ2-7
ASSLSSSPGTAYGYT	TRBV28	TRBJ1-2
ASSDGDESYEQY	TRBV6-4	TRBJ2-7
ASSQGYTGELF	TRBV4-1	TRBJ2-2
AWSVAGLTYEQY	TRBV30	TRBJ2-7
ASSGTTPLGSYGYT	TRBV25-1	TRBJ1-2
ASSRIQGGELF	TRBV19	TRBJ2-2
ATRPGTGGAGELF	TRBV24-1	TRBJ2-2
ASSPAGTAYEQY	TRBV7-6	TRBJ2-7
ASSLAIIDTQY	TRBV7-8	TRBJ2-3
ASSPSGGSEQF	TRBV2	TRBJ2-1
ASSLVRVGIYEQY	TRBV5-1	TRBJ2-7
ASSSEGLAGETQY	TRBV11-3	TRBJ2-5
ASSEAGLAGGWEQF	TRBV2	TRBJ2-1
ASSLQVRGTGGSPLH	TRBV7-2	TRBJ1-6
ASSYSPSYEQY	TRBV6-5	TRBJ2-7
ASSFTGTGACYEQY	TRBV12-3/TRBV12-4	TRBJ2-7
AISEEFLGKQF	TRBV10-3	TRBJ2-1
ASSLMPSGTGGYGYT	TRBV7-3	TRBJ1-2
ASNNRGSYNEQF	TRBV12-3/TRBV12-4	TRBJ2-1
ASTGMNTEAF	TRBV28	TRBJ1-1
ASSYAATY	TRBV2	TRBJ2-7
ASSPQAAKNSPLH	TRBV11-2	TRBJ1-6
ASSLAPGTSSSDTQY	TRBV7-8	TRBJ2-3
ASSQDEASGRSEQF	TRBV4-1	TRBJ2-1
ASSISRPAGGSTDTQY	TRBV19	TRBJ2-3
ASSSRDSNQPQH	TRBV6-5	TRBJ1-5
ASSKGRNEQF	TRBV5-6	TRBJ2-1
ASSPNQLLVADEQY	TRBV5-4	TRBJ2-7
ASSEGSRGYGYT	TRBV6-1	TRBJ1-2
ASRKMKAGEAYNEQF	TRBV6-1	TRBJ2-1
AWSRGEQF	TRBV30	TRBJ2-1
ASSLGTSRHQETQY	TRBV11-3	TRBJ2-5
ASILDRAPSPLH	TRBV6-1	TRBJ1-6